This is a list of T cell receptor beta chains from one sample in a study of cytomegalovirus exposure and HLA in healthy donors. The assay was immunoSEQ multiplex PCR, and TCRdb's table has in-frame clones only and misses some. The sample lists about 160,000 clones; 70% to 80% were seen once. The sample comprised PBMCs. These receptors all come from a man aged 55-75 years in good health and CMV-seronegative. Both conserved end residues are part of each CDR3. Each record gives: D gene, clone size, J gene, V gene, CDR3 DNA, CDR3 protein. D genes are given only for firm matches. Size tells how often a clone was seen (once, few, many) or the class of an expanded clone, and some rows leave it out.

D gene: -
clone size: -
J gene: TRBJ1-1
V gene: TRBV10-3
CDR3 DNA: TGTGCCATCAGTCCCGAGGGTCGTGAAGCTTTCTTT
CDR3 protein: CAISPEGREAFF

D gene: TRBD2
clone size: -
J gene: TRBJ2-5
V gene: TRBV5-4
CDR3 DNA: TGTGCCAGCAGCAAGATTGGACTAGCGGGAGAACTAGGAGAGACCCAGTACTTC
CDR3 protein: CASSKIGLAGELGETQYF

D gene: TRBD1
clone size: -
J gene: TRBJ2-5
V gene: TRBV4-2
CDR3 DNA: TGTGCCAGCAGCCAACAGACAGGGGGGGAGACCCAGTACTTC
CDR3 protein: CASSQQTGGETQYF

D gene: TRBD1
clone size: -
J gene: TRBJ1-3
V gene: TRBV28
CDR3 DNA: TGTGCCAGCAGTTCGGGACAGAGCTCTGGAAACACCATATATTTT
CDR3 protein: CASSSGQSSGNTIYF

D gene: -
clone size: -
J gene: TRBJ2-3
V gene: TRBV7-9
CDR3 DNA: TGTGCCAGCAGCTTAGGCGGCACAGATACGCAGTATTTT
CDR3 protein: CASSLGGTDTQYF

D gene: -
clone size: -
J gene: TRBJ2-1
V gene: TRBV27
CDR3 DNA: TGTGCCAGCAGTTTATCAACAGGGTACGGATACAATGAGCAGTTCTTC
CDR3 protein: CASSLSTGYGYNEQFF

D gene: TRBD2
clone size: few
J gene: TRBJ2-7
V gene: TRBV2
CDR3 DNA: TGTGCCAGCAGTGAGTCTGGCGGGGGAATATACGAGCAGTACTTC
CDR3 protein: CASSESGGGIYEQYF

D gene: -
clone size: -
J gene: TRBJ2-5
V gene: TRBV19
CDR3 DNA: TGTGCCAGTAGTATAGAGGGCAGGAAAGAGACCCAGTACTTC
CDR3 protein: CASSIEGRKETQYF

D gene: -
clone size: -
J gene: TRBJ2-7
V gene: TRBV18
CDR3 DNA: TGTGCCAGCTCACCACAGTACGGGTCCTACGAGCAGTACTTC
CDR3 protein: CASSPQYGSYEQYF

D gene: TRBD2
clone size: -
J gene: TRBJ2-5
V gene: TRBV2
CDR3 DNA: TGTGCCAGCAGCAACGGACTAGCGGGAGGGCTAGAGACCCAGTACTTC
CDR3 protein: CASSNGLAGGLETQYF

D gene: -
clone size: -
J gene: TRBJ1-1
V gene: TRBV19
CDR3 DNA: TGTGCCAGTAGTGCCCGCCGACAGGTGGACACTGAAGCTTTCTTT
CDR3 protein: CASSARRQVDTEAFF

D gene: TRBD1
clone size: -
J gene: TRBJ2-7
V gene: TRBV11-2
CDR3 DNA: TGTGCCAGCAGCTTAAACAGGGGAGAGGTTTACGAGCAGTACTTC
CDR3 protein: CASSLNRGEVYEQYF

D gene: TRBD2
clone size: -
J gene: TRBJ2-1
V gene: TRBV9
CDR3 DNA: TGTGCCAGCAGCCCAGCGGGACTGATAATAGTTTCCGACAATGAGCAGTTCTTC
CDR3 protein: CASSPAGLIIVSDNEQFF

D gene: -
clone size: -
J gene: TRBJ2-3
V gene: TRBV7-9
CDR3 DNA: TGTGCCAGCAGCTTACGGGTCCCGGATACGCAGTATTTT
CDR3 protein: CASSLRVPDTQYF

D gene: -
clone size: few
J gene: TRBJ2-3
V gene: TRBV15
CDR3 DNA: TGTGCCACCGAACGGGACTCTTACACAGATACGCAGTATTTT
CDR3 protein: CATERDSYTDTQYF

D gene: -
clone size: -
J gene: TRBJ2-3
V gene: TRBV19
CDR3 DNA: TGTGCCAGTAGTACTCCATACACGGATACGCAGTATTTT
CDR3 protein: CASSTPYTDTQYF

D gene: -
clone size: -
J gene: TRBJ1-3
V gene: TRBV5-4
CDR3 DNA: TGTGCCAGCAGCCCAGGACAGATCTCTGGAAACACCATATATTTT
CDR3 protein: CASSPGQISGNTIYF

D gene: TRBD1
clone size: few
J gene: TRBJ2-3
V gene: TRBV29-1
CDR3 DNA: TGCAGCGGTACGGGACAGGGCACAGATACGCAGTATTTT
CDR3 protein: CSGTGQGTDTQYF

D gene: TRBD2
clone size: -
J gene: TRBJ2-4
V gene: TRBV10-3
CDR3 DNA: TGTGCCATCAGTGAGTCGACTAGCGGAGGAGACATTCAGTACTTC
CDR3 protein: CAISESTSGGDIQYF

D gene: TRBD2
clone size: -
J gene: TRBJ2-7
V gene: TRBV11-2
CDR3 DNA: TGTGCCAGCCGACTAGCGGGGGGGACCTACGAGCAGTACTTC
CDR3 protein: CASRLAGGTYEQYF

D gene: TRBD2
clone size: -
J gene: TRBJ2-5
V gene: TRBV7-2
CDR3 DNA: TGTGCCAGCACCGGGGGGGGCAGGGTTGAAGAGACCCAGTACTTC
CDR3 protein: CASTGGGRVEETQYF

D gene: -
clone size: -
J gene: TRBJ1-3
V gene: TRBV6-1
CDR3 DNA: TGTGCCAGCAGTCCGCAGGGATACTCTGGAAACACCATATATTTT
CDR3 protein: CASSPQGYSGNTIYF

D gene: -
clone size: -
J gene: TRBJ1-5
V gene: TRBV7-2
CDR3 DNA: TGTGCCAGCAGCTTAGGGCGGCAGACTAATCAGCCCCAGCATTTT
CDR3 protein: CASSLGRQTNQPQHF

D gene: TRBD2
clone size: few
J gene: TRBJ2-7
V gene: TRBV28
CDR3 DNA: TGTGCCAGCAAACTAGCGGGAGGTCTGGGCGAGCAGTACTTC
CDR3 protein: CASKLAGGLGEQYF

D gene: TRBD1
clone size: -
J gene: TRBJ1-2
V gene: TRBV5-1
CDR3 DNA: TGCGCCAGCAGCGCTTCGACAGGGACTAACTATGGCTACACCTTC
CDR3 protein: CASSASTGTNYGYTF

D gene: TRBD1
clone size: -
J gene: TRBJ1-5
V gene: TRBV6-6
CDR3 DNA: TGTGCCAGCAGACAGGGGGCTCTTTATAGCAATCAGCCCCAGCATTTT
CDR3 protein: CASRQGALYSNQPQHF

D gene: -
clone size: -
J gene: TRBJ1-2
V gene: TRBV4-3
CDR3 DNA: TGCGCCAGCAGCCAAGATGTGAGGGTCTGGGGCTACACCTTC
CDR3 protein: CASSQDVRVWGYTF

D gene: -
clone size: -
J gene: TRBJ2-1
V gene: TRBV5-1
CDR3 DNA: TGCGCCAGCAGAATACCAGGGGTAAGTTCCTACAATGAGCAGTTCTTC
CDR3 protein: CASRIPGVSSYNEQFF

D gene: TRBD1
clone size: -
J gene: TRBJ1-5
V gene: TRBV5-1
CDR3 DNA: TGCGCCAGCAGCTTGGATGGGACAGAGGGTCAGCCCCAGCATTTT
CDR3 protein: CASSLDGTEGQPQHF

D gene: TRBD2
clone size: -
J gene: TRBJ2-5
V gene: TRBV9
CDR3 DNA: TGTGCCAGCGGAGGACTAGCGGAAGAGACCCAGTACTTC
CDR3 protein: CASGGLAEETQYF

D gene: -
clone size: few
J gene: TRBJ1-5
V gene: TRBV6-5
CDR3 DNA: TGTGCCAGCAGTTCATCGAATAGGAGGGCTGGTCAGCCCCAGCATTTT
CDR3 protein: CASSSSNRRAGQPQHF

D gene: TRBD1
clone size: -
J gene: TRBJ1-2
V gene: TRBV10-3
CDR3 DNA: TGTGCCATCAGCTATGGACAGGGGGCCTATGGCTACACCTTC
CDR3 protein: CAISYGQGAYGYTF

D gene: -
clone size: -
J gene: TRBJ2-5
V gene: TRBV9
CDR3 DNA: TGTGCCAGCAGCGTAGGACAGGGAGGACAAGAGACCCAGTACTTC
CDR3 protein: CASSVGQGGQETQYF

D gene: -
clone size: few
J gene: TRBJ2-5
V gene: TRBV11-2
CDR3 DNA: TGTGCCAGCAGCTTTTGGGGAGAAGAGACCCAGTACTTC
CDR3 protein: CASSFWGEETQYF

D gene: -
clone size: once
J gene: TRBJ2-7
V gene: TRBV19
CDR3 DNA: TGTGCCAGTAGTATCGGAACAGGCTACGAGCAGTACTTC
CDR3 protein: CASSIGTGYEQYF

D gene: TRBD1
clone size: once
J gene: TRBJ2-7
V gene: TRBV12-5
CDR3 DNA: TGTGCTAGTGGTTTCCATCACCCGCTCACCAGGGGGCCCTCCTACGAGCAGTACTTC
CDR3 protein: CASGFHHPLTRGPSYEQYF

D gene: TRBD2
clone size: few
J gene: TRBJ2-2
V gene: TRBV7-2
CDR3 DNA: TGTGCCAGCAGCTCCCGACTAGCGGGAGTTATGGTCGGGGAGCTGTTTTTT
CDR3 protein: CASSSRLAGVMVGELFF

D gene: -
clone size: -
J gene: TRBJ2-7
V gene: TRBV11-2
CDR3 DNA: TGTGCCAGCAGCCGAGCTACCCAGACAGGCAGCTACGAGCAGTACTTC
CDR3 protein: CASSRATQTGSYEQYF

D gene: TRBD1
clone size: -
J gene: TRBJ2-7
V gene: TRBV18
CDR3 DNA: TGTGCCAGCCGCGTCGCGGGACAGGGGGAGAGCGAGCAGTACTTC
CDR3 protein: CASRVAGQGESEQYF

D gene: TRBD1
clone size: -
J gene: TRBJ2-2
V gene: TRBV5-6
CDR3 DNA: TGTGCCAGCAGCCCCAGGGTTAAACAGGGGTTGTTGTTTTTT
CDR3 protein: CASSPRVKQGLLFF

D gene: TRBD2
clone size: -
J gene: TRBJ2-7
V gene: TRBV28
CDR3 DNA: TGTGCCAGCAGTTTAACCGCACTTTTGCGGGAGGTCCCCGAACGGGGCGAGCAGTACTTC
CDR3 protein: CASSLTALLREVPERGEQYF

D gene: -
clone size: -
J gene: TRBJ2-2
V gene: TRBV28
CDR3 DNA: TGTGCCAGCAGTTTGGATTGGGGCTCGGCCGGGGAGCTGTTTTTT
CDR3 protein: CASSLDWGSAGELFF